The rows below give T cell receptor beta chains drawn from one sample of a study of T cells in localized non-small cell lung cancer. Sequenced by immunoSEQ multiplex PCR; TCRdb stores in-frame clones only, minus some. The sample yields tens of thousands of clones, approximately 90% seen once. The material sequenced was peripheral blood, taken before any cancer treatment. These TCRs come from a woman aged 40 to 75 with stage I lung adenocarcinoma. The CDR3 runs from the conserved cysteine through the conserved F or W. D genes are given only for firm matches. Expanded clones are given a class, and other clones once, few, many or no size at all.

D gene: TRBD2; clone size: NA; V gene: TRBV5-1; J gene: TRBJ2-3; CDR3 protein: CASSLALAGGLDTQYF; CDR3 DNA: TGCGCCAGCAGCTTGGCCCTAGCGGGGGGGCTGGATACGCAGTATTTT
D gene: NA; clone size: NA; V gene: TRBV7-9; J gene: TRBJ1-2; CDR3 protein: CASSSGAGLTYGYTF; CDR3 DNA: TGTGCCAGCAGCTCTGGGGCAGGCCTTACCTATGGCTACACCTTC
D gene: NA; clone size: NA; V gene: TRBV30; J gene: TRBJ2-7; CDR3 protein: CAWSGVGRGAYEQYF; CDR3 DNA: TGTGCCTGGAGTGGCGTCGGCAGGGGGGCTTACGAGCAGTACTTC
D gene: NA; clone size: NA; V gene: TRBV6-5; J gene: TRBJ2-5; CDR3 protein: CASTPRRGGRETQYF; CDR3 DNA: TGTGCCAGCACCCCGAGGAGGGGTGGACGGGAGACCCAGTACTTC
D gene: NA; clone size: NA; V gene: TRBV6-5; J gene: TRBJ1-2; CDR3 protein: CASSPHLPGGYTF; CDR3 DNA: TGTGCCAGCAGCCCCCATCTCCCCGGGGGCTACACCTTC
D gene: NA; clone size: NA; V gene: TRBV4-3; J gene: TRBJ2-3; CDR3 protein: CASSQETDTQYF; CDR3 DNA: TGCGCCAGCAGCCAAGAAACAGATACGCAGTATTTT
D gene: NA; clone size: once; V gene: TRBV6-5; J gene: TRBJ1-2; CDR3 protein: CASSEADGYTF; CDR3 DNA: TGTGCCAGCAGTGAAGCAGATGGCTACACCTTC
D gene: NA; clone size: NA; V gene: TRBV11-2; J gene: TRBJ1-2; CDR3 protein: CASSLMFRGNYGYTF; CDR3 DNA: TGTGCCAGCAGCTTAATGTTCCGGGGTAACTATGGCTACACCTTC
D gene: NA; clone size: once; V gene: TRBV7-7; J gene: TRBJ2-7; CDR3 protein: CASSLAAGQPYEQYF; CDR3 DNA: TGTGCCAGCAGCTTAGCTGCGGGACAGCCCTACGAGCAGTACTTC
D gene: NA; clone size: once; V gene: TRBV7-2; J gene: TRBJ1-3; CDR3 protein: CASSLGHRAGGNTIYF; CDR3 DNA: TGTGCCAGCAGCTTAGGTCACAGGGCGGGAGGAAACACCATATATTTT
D gene: TRBD1; clone size: once; V gene: TRBV2; J gene: TRBJ1-2; CDR3 protein: CASRRGLNYGYTF; CDR3 DNA: TGTGCCAGCAGGAGGGGGCTTAACTATGGCTACACCTTC
D gene: NA; clone size: NA; V gene: TRBV7-2; J gene: TRBJ1-2; CDR3 protein: CASSLRANYGYTF; CDR3 DNA: TGTGCCAGCAGCCTCCGGGCCAACTATGGCTACACCTTC
D gene: NA; clone size: NA; V gene: TRBV28; J gene: TRBJ1-6; CDR3 protein: CASSLSGAASYNSPLHF; CDR3 DNA: TGTGCCAGCAGTTTATCTGGGGCGGCCTCCTATAATTCACCCCTCCACTTT
D gene: TRBD1; clone size: NA; V gene: TRBV25-1; J gene: TRBJ2-7; CDR3 protein: CASIRQGTGEQYF; CDR3 DNA: TGTGCCAGCATCCGACAGGGGACGGGCGAGCAGTACTTC
D gene: NA; clone size: NA; V gene: TRBV6-5; J gene: TRBJ1-5; CDR3 protein: CASSSLQGGGNQPQHF; CDR3 DNA: TGTGCCAGCAGTTCTCTCCAGGGAGGGGGCAATCAGCCCCAGCATTTT
D gene: NA; clone size: NA; V gene: TRBV11-1; J gene: TRBJ2-7; CDR3 protein: CASSLSDQTYEQYF; CDR3 DNA: TGTGCCAGCAGCTTATCGGACCAGACCTACGAGCAGTACTTC
D gene: TRBD2; clone size: NA; V gene: TRBV19; J gene: TRBJ2-4; CDR3 protein: CASSMGGTKNIQYF; CDR3 DNA: TGTGCCAGTAGTATGGGGGGGACCAAAAACATTCAGTACTTC
D gene: NA; clone size: few; V gene: TRBV7-2; J gene: TRBJ2-7; CDR3 protein: CASSLNTYEQYF; CDR3 DNA: TGTGCCAGCAGCTTAAATACCTACGAGCAGTACTTC
D gene: NA; clone size: NA; V gene: TRBV10-3; J gene: TRBJ1-6; CDR3 protein: CAISESGGRNSPLHF; CDR3 DNA: TGTGCCATCAGTGAGTCAGGGGGACGTAATTCACCCCTCCACTTT
D gene: NA; clone size: NA; V gene: TRBV5-6; J gene: TRBJ1-2; CDR3 protein: CASRGGWYGYTF; CDR3 DNA: TGTGCCAGCAGAGGCGGGTGGTATGGCTACACCTTC
D gene: NA; clone size: NA; V gene: TRBV19; J gene: TRBJ1-4; CDR3 protein: CASSNRLEPEKLFF; CDR3 DNA: TGTGCCAGTTCTAATCGGTTGGAGCCCGAAAAACTGTTTTTT
D gene: NA; clone size: NA; V gene: TRBV7-2; J gene: TRBJ2-1; CDR3 protein: CASSLASSSYNEQFF; CDR3 DNA: TGTGCCAGCAGCTTAGCTTCCAGCTCCTACAATGAGCAGTTCTTC
D gene: NA; clone size: NA; V gene: TRBV29-1; J gene: TRBJ1-4; CDR3 protein: CSVSPPGHTTLNEKLFF; CDR3 DNA: TGCAGCGTTTCCCCGCCGGGACACACCACCTTAAATGAAAAACTGTTTTTT
D gene: NA; clone size: NA; V gene: TRBV28; J gene: TRBJ2-1; CDR3 protein: CASTKHPLGPNEQFF; CDR3 DNA: TGTGCCAGCACCAAACACCCTCTTGGCCCCAATGAGCAGTTCTTC
D gene: TRBD1; clone size: NA; V gene: TRBV5-1; J gene: TRBJ2-5; CDR3 protein: CASSPRDRGPTGETQYF; CDR3 DNA: TGCGCCAGCAGCCCCCGGGACAGGGGGCCTACGGGAGAGACCCAGTACTTC
D gene: TRBD1; clone size: NA; V gene: TRBV6-4; J gene: TRBJ2-7; CDR3 protein: CASSAKTGATYEQYF; CDR3 DNA: TGTGCCAGCAGCGCCAAGACAGGGGCAACCTACGAGCAGTACTTC
D gene: NA; clone size: NA; V gene: TRBV28; J gene: TRBJ1-6; CDR3 protein: CASSLLRGGDSPLHF; CDR3 DNA: TGTGCCAGCAGCCTGCTAAGAGGGGGAGACTCACCCCTCCACTTT
D gene: NA; clone size: NA; V gene: TRBV19; J gene: TRBJ2-1; CDR3 protein: CASSNRDPEQFF; CDR3 DNA: TGTGCCAGTAGTAACCGGGACCCTGAGCAGTTCTTC
D gene: NA; clone size: NA; V gene: TRBV5-1; J gene: TRBJ1-1; CDR3 protein: CASKTEGDTEAFF; CDR3 DNA: TGCGCCAGCAAGACGGAGGGGGACACTGAAGCTTTCTTT
D gene: NA; clone size: NA; V gene: TRBV6-6; J gene: TRBJ2-7; CDR3 protein: CASSQPGVPEQYF; CDR3 DNA: TGTGCCAGCAGTCAGCCCGGGGTTCCCGAGCAGTACTTC
D gene: NA; clone size: NA; V gene: TRBV6-6; J gene: TRBJ2-7; CDR3 protein: CASSSLGRAGEQYF; CDR3 DNA: TGTGCCAGCAGTTCCCTGGGCAGGGCTGGCGAGCAGTACTTC
D gene: NA; clone size: few; V gene: TRBV6-4; J gene: TRBJ1-2; CDR3 protein: CASSSGLSKGTF; CDR3 DNA: TGTGCCAGCAGTTCGGGGCTTTCGAAGGGCACCTTC
D gene: TRBD2; clone size: NA; V gene: TRBV2; J gene: TRBJ2-3; CDR3 protein: CASSRLAGTTDTQYF; CDR3 DNA: TGTGCCAGCAGTAGGTTAGCGGGGACCACAGATACGCAGTATTTT
D gene: TRBD2; clone size: NA; V gene: TRBV29-1; J gene: TRBJ2-7; CDR3 protein: CSVDSGGAEEQYF; CDR3 DNA: TGCAGCGTTGATAGCGGGGGGGCTGAGGAGCAGTACTTC
D gene: NA; clone size: NA; V gene: TRBV2; J gene: TRBJ1-1; CDR3 protein: CASSEGIMNTEAFF; CDR3 DNA: TGTGCCAGCAGTGAAGGAATCATGAACACTGAAGCTTTCTTT
D gene: TRBD2; clone size: once; V gene: TRBV25-1; J gene: TRBJ2-1; CDR3 protein: CASGTSGNLNEQFF; CDR3 DNA: TGTGCCAGCGGGACTAGCGGGAACCTCAATGAGCAGTTCTTC
D gene: NA; clone size: few; V gene: TRBV7-9; J gene: TRBJ1-1; CDR3 protein: CASSLGTVEAFF; CDR3 DNA: TGTGCCAGCAGCCTTGGGACGGTTGAAGCTTTCTTT
D gene: NA; clone size: NA; V gene: TRBV5-1; J gene: TRBJ2-4; CDR3 protein: CASSFGDQNIQYF; CDR3 DNA: TGCGCCAGCAGCTTTGGGGACCAAAACATTCAGTACTTC
D gene: TRBD1; clone size: NA; V gene: TRBV28; J gene: TRBJ2-7; CDR3 protein: CASSLLGQGEYEQYF; CDR3 DNA: TGTGCCAGCAGTTTATTGGGACAGGGAGAATACGAGCAGTACTTC
D gene: NA; clone size: NA; V gene: TRBV7-7; J gene: TRBJ2-7; CDR3 protein: CAKERGQDSYEQYF; CDR3 DNA: TGTGCTAAAGAGAGGGGTCAGGATTCCTACGAGCAGTACTTC
D gene: TRBD1; clone size: once; V gene: TRBV6-9; J gene: TRBJ2-1; CDR3 protein: CASSNPGTAYNEQFF; CDR3 DNA: TGTGCCAGCAGTAATCCCGGGACAGCCTACAATGAGCAGTTCTTC
D gene: NA; clone size: once; V gene: TRBV9; J gene: TRBJ1-5; CDR3 protein: CASSSGLGNQPQHF; CDR3 DNA: TGTGCCAGCAGCTCCGGTTTGGGCAATCAGCCCCAGCATTTT
D gene: NA; clone size: NA; V gene: TRBV21-1; J gene: TRBJ1-2; CDR3 protein: CASSKRAGANYGYTF; CDR3 DNA: TGTGCCAGCAGCAAAAGGGCAGGAGCTAACTATGGCTACACCTTC
D gene: NA; clone size: NA; V gene: TRBV7-6; J gene: TRBJ2-1; CDR3 protein: CASSFLQGGQNEQFF; CDR3 DNA: TGTGCCAGCAGCTTCCTCCAGGGGGGGCAGAATGAGCAGTTCTTC
D gene: NA; clone size: NA; V gene: TRBV7-2; J gene: TRBJ2-1; CDR3 protein: CASSLEQLYNEQFF; CDR3 DNA: TGTGCCAGCAGCTTAGAACAGCTATACAATGAGCAGTTCTTC
D gene: NA; clone size: NA; V gene: TRBV2; J gene: TRBJ1-1; CDR3 protein: CASMGREAFF; CDR3 DNA: TGTGCCAGCATGGGGCGGGAAGCTTTCTTT